The rows below give T cell receptor beta chains drawn from one sample of a study of blood T cells in healthy people across ages. TCRdb reprocessed the 5' RACE reads via MiXCR and lists one record per CDR3 protein. The sample contains around 800,000 distinct CDR3 sequences, 40% to 50% of which appear only once. Material for sequencing was blood. All receptors come from a man in his fifties or sixties in good health. Each CDR3 is given with its conserved first and last residue. The order of the fields is J gene, V gene, D gene, clone size, CDR3 DNA, CDR3 protein. D genes are given only for firm matches. Clone size appears in some rows only: once, few, many, or a class for an expanded clone.

J gene: TRBJ2-2; V gene: TRBV27; D gene: NA; clone size: NA; CDR3 DNA: TGTGCCAGCCAGAGAAGTCAGGCCTACACCGGGGAGCTGTTTTTT; CDR3 protein: CASQRSQAYTGELFF
J gene: TRBJ2-1; V gene: TRBV29-1; D gene: TRBD2; clone size: few; CDR3 DNA: TGCAGCACCAGCGGGGACTCCTACAATGAGCAGTTCTTC; CDR3 protein: CSTSGDSYNEQFF
J gene: TRBJ2-3; V gene: TRBV28; D gene: TRBD2; clone size: few; CDR3 DNA: TGTGCCAGCAGATGGGACTACCTTAGCACAGATACGCAGTATTTT; CDR3 protein: CASRWDYLSTDTQYF
J gene: TRBJ2-3; V gene: TRBV20-1; D gene: NA; clone size: few; CDR3 DNA: TGCAGTGCTACAGGGATCACAGATACGCAGTATTTT; CDR3 protein: CSATGITDTQYF
J gene: TRBJ2-7; V gene: TRBV5-1; D gene: NA; clone size: few; CDR3 DNA: TGCGCCAGCAGCTTGGACCCAGGGGGGCGTCCCTCCTACGAGCAGTACTTC; CDR3 protein: CASSLDPGGRPSYEQYF
J gene: TRBJ2-1; V gene: TRBV5-1; D gene: TRBD2; clone size: few; CDR3 DNA: TGCGCCAGCAGCCCCGGACTAGCGGGGGCTAACAATGAGCAGTTCTTC; CDR3 protein: CASSPGLAGANNEQFF
J gene: TRBJ1-2; V gene: TRBV20-1; D gene: NA; clone size: NA; CDR3 DNA: TGCAGTGTCGACCCAGGGGCCTATGGCTACACCTTC; CDR3 protein: CSVDPGAYGYTF
J gene: TRBJ1-6; V gene: TRBV27; D gene: NA; clone size: few; CDR3 DNA: TGTGCCAGCAGTTTAGATGGCAGGCCTAATTCACCCCTCCACTTT; CDR3 protein: CASSLDGRPNSPLHF
J gene: TRBJ2-5; V gene: TRBV28; D gene: TRBD1; clone size: few; CDR3 DNA: TGTGCCAGCAGTCCGCACAGGGGGTGGCAAGAGACCCAGTACTTC; CDR3 protein: CASSPHRGWQETQYF
J gene: TRBJ1-4; V gene: TRBV7-9; D gene: NA; clone size: NA; CDR3 DNA: TGTGCCAGCAGCGAACGCGGCAGGACGGAAAAACTGTTTTTT; CDR3 protein: CASSERGRTEKLFF
J gene: TRBJ2-3; V gene: TRBV15; D gene: TRBD1; clone size: NA; CDR3 DNA: TGTGCCACCAGCAGAGTGGTGGGACAGGGGAAGACAGATACGCAGTATTTT; CDR3 protein: CATSRVVGQGKTDTQYF